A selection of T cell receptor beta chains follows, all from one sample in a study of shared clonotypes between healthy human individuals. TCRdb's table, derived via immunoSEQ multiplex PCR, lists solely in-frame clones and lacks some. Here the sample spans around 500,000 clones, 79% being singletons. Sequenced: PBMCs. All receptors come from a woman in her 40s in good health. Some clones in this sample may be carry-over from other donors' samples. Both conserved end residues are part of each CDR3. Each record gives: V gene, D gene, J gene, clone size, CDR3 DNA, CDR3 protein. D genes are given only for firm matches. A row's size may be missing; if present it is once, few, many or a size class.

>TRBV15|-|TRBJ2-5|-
TGTGCCACCAGCAGCCCGACGGTCCTGGGGACCCAGTACTTC
CATSSPTVLGTQYF
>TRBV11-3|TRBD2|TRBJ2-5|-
TGTGCCAGCAGCCCCCCAGCACTAGCGGGGGACATCCAAGAGACCCAGTACTTC
CASSPPALAGDIQETQYF
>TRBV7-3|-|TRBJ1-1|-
TGTGCCAGCAGCCCAGAGTGGGGAGGCGAAGCTTTCTTT
CASSPEWGGEAFF
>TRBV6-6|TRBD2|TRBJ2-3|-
TGTGCCAGCAGTCTCGGGACTAGCGGCACAGATACGCAGTATTTT
CASSLGTSGTDTQYF
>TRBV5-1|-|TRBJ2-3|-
TGCGCCAGCAGCCCCGAGGGGCGGGACGGGACAGATACGCAGTATTTT
CASSPEGRDGTDTQYF
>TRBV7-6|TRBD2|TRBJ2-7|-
TGTGCCAGCAGCTTAGGTGGCGGGAGGGCCTTCGAGCAGTACTTC
CASSLGGGRAFEQYF
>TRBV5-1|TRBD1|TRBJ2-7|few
TGCGCCAGCAGCTTCCTGACAGGGACGGACGAGCAGTACTTC
CASSFLTGTDEQYF
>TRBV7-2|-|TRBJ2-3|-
TGTGCCAGCAGCTTGCCTACCCGGAGTCCAGATACGCAGTATTTT
CASSLPTRSPDTQYF
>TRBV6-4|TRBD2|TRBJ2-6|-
TGTGCCACCAGTCCCAGCGGGAGCTCTGGGGCCAACGTCCTGACTTTC
CATSPSGSSGANVLTF
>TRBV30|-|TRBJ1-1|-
TGTGCCTGGAGTCAGGGCGAGGACACTGAAGCTTTCTTT
CAWSQGEDTEAFF
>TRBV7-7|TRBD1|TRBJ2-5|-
TGTGCCAGCAGCCAGGACAGGGTAGAGACCCAGTACTTC
CASSQDRVETQYF
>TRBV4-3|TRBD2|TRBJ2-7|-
TGCGCCAGCAGCCAAAACCCGGCGACTAGCGGGAGTTACGAGCAGTACTTC
CASSQNPATSGSYEQYF
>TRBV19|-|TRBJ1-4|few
TGTGCCAGTGCCGAGGGACGCTCGGAAAAACTGTTTTTT
CASAEGRSEKLFF
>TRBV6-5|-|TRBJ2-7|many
TGTGCCAGCAGTTACCCCCCTACGGGCGAGCAGTACTTC
CASSYPPTGEQYF
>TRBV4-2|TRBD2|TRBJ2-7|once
TGTGCCAGCAGCCAGACGGGACTAGGCCCCTACGAGCAGTACTTC
CASSQTGLGPYEQYF
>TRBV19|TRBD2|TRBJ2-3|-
TGTGCCAGTACTTCTGCGGGGGGCACAGATACGCAGTATTTT
CASTSAGGTDTQYF
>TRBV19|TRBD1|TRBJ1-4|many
TGTGCCAGTAGTTCCTTTGGGACAGCCTCCGAAAAACTGTTTTTT
CASSSFGTASEKLFF
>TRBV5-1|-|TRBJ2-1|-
TGCGCCAGCGCCGTTATAGGGGGCAATGAGCAGTTCTTC
CASAVIGGNEQFF
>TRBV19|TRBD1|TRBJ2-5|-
TGTGCCAGTAGCCTGGGGGACAGGGGGTGGGAGACCCAGTACTTC
CASSLGDRGWETQYF
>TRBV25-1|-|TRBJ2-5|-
TGTGCCAGCAGTGAAGTTAGGCGAGAACAAGAGACCCAGTACTTC
CASSEVRREQETQYF
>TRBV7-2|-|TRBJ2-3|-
TGTGCCAGCAGACCGCCTGCAAATGCCCCAGATACGCAGTATTTT
CASRPPANAPDTQYF
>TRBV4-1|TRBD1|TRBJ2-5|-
TGCGCCAGCAGCCGGACCGGGACAGCCCAAGAGACCCAGTACTTC
CASSRTGTAQETQYF
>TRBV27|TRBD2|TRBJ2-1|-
TGTGCCAGCAGTCAACTAGCGGGAGGCTACAATGAGCAGTTCTTC
CASSQLAGGYNEQFF
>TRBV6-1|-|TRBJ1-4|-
TGTGCCAGCAGTGAACCCTCAACTAATGAAAAACTGTTTTTT
CASSEPSTNEKLFF
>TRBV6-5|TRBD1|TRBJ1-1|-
TGTGCCAGCAGTTACTCGGCAGGGGGGAACACTGAAGCTTTCTTT
CASSYSAGGNTEAFF
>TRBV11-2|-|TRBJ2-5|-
TGTGCCAGCAGCTTAGAGCGCTCGGAGACCCAGTACTTC
CASSLERSETQYF
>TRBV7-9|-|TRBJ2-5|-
TGTGCCAGCAGCTTAGGGGGGCGAAGCTGGGAGACCCAGTACTTC
CASSLGGRSWETQYF
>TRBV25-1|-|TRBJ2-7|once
TGTGCCAGCAGTGCCCAAAGGGGGGAATTCCGGAACGAGCAGTACTTC
CASSAQRGEFRNEQYF
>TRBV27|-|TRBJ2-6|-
TGTGCCAGCAGTCCGTGGGGGGTTGGGGCCAACGTCCTGACTTTC
CASSPWGVGANVLTF
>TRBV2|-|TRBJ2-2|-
TGTGCCAGCAAGGACAACTGGAACACCGGGGAGCTGTTTTTT
CASKDNWNTGELFF
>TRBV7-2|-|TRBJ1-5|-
TGTGCCAGCACCTTTGGGGGGCAGCCCCAGCATTTT
CASTFGGQPQHF
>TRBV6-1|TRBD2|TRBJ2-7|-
TGTGCCAGCAGTGACAGTACTAGCGGGAACTACGAGCAGTACTTC
CASSDSTSGNYEQYF